This T cell receptor beta chain derives from a study of cytotoxic CD8 clonotypes in ibrutinib-treated CLL. Clones were read by immunoSEQ multiplex PCR, and TCRdb kept only the in-frame ones, dropping some. In the table there are fewer than 100,000 clones, more than 75% of which are singletons. The CDR3 consists of 12 residues. Germline loops: CDR1 MNHEY, CDR2 SVGAGI. V was pared by 8 bases and J by 1 base, with 6 bases between. V is TRBV6-5 and J is TRBJ1-5, with TRBD1 as a possible D gene (5 bases). The specimen was PBMCs, collected after 12 months of ibrutinib treatment. This receptor was obtained from a human donor with chronic lymphocytic leukemia. CDR3 sequence: CASRGSNQPQHF. CDR3 coding DNA: TGTGCCAGCCGGGGGAGCAATCAGCCCCAGCATTTT.